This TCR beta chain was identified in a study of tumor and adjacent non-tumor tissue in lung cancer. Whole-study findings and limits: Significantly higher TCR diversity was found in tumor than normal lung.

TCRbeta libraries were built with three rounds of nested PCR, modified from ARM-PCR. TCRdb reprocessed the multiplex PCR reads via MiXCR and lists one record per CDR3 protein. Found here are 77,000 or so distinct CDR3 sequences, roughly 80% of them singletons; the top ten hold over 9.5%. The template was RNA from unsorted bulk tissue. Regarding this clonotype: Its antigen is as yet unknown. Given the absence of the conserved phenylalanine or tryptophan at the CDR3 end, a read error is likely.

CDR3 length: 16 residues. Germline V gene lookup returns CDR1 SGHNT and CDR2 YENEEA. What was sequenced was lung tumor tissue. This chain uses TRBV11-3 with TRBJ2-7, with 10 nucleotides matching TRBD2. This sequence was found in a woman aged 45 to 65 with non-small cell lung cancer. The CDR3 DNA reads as TGCGCCAGCAGCTTAGATGGGACTAGCGTATTTTACGAGCAGTACATC. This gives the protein CASSLDGTSVFYEQYI.